This T cell receptor (beta chain) is drawn from a study of long-term antiretroviral therapy in people with HIV. Until DNA extraction, the samples held between 1-10 million cryopreserved PBMC. Assay version v3.0 of immunoSEQ was used, and it was run at survey level. Sequencing was performed with immunoSEQ multiplex PCR; in TCRdb, only in-frame clones are kept and a portion is missing. The sample lists around 30,000 clones, approximately 85% occurring once. CDR3 length equals 15 residues. Germline CDR1 is MNHNS and CDR2 is SASEGT. V dropped 6 bases and J dropped 6; count of bases not matched to a gene: 9. Study-wide findings and caveats: The study found narrower CDR3 length ranges in HIV repertoires than in controls. An increase in diversity followed ART, yet levels stayed below transplant donor controls.

This clone was seen only a few times. What it binds is not known. Sequenced material: unsorted PBMCs, taken 3 years after starting antiretroviral therapy. This receptor was obtained from a man aged 40-55 years with HIV. This rearrangement joins TRBV6-1 to TRBJ2-2; 8 bases match TRBD1. DNA of the CDR3: TGTGCCAGCAGGGGGTGGCAGGGGGCTTCCGGGGAGCTGTTTTTT. It encodes CASRGWQGASGELFF.